This TCR beta chain was captured in a study of graft-versus-host responses after intestinal transplantation (dated by TCRdb to about 2021). General notes on the study: Multivisceral, liver-intestinal, or isolated intestinal transplants were received by the recipients. All recipients received anti-thymocyte globulin induction followed by maintenance tacrolimus and steroids for roughly 3 years. Donor T cell macrochimerism was defined as a peak of at least 4% donor T cells among recipient peripheral blood mononuclear cells. Of the roughly 24 intestinal transplant recipients enrolled in the cohort, one of whom was a retransplant, a few patients without pretransplant specimens were excluded. Instead of going to the commercial service, samples from three later patients were sequenced in-house on an Illumina MiSeq and processed with MiXCR. Alloreactive clones were identified by sequencing pre-transplant mixed lymphocyte reaction products and comparing these products with unstimulated pre-transplant donor and recipient T cells. Graft-versus-host and host-versus-graft alloreactive T cell clones were tracked in the graft, circulation and bone marrow after intestinal transplantation using bulk TCR-beta CDR3 sequencing.

This clone came up a few times. Base qualities are not at hand, and no much larger clone is one base apart. According to the study, the label for this sample's time point signals: cells obtained before transplantation from donor or recipient. In mixed lymphocyte reactions, about 200,000 CFSE-labeled pre-transplant responders were plated with about 200,000 irradiated violet-dye-labeled stimulators and cultured for less than seven days. Proliferating CD3+CD4+CFSE-low and CD3+CD8+CFSE-low responder cells were FACS-sorted on a BD Influx sorter after the mixed lymphocyte reaction. Library preparation employed the immunoSEQ multiplex PCR assay. For most patients, genomic DNA was isolated with the Qiagen DNeasy Blood and Tissue Kit and sent frozen to Adaptive Biotechnologies for TCR sequencing. For most patients, high-throughput TCR-beta CDR3 sequencing of genomic DNA was performed by Adaptive Biotechnologies. Per the source publication's procedure: Adaptive's ImmunoSEQ software was the source of the TCR sequencing data for over 15 patients, while three other patients were processed with MiXCR and VDJtools. CD4 versus CD8 sorting errors were corrected by removing sequences found in both subsets at a frequency ratio below 5:1. CDR3 nucleotide sequences shared between donor and recipient were removed because the origin of such sequences could not be assigned. To count as alloreactive, a clone needed at least 2-fold expansion over unstimulated cells and a minimum CFSE-low frequency of 0.002% (template counts) or 0.001% (read counts). Clones detected in sequenced pre-transplant spleen, lymph node, or MLR CFSE-low populations of the donor or recipient were defined as mappable. The cumulative frequency of alloreactive clones was calculated as a percentage of all sequences, weighted by copy number. TCRdb retrieved this table from immuneACCESS and kept in-frame rearrangements only. Not all clones are present; in checked studies, unresolved V genes account for under half, and no reason is known for the remainder. The DNA was the basis for D and trimming; V, J and clone size are from that table. The sample data list approximately 7,000 clones, and around a quarter of these were observed just once. The top ten clones comprise 6% to 7% of the sample.

What the authors observed across the whole study: In the allografts of patients with donor T cell macrochimerism, GvH to HvG T cell clonal ratios were high. GvH clones turned up in recipient bone marrow, with some appearing earlier in ileal mucosa or blood, a pattern consistent with an intestinal mucosal origin. Conclusions were limited by the relatively low number and heterogeneity of intestinal transplant patients. Early after transplant, peak levels of circulating GvH clones were found to be associated with declines in HvG clones.

CDR3 length: 14 amino acids, cysteine to phenylalanine. The CDR3 DNA has 42 bases and is translated from base 1. Relative to germline, V is 1 base shorter and J is 0 bases shorter, with 6 bases between their ends. Sequences SGHNT (CDR1) and YENEEA (CDR2) are obtained from the germline V gene. The receptor chain draws on TRBV11-3 and TRBJ1-2; the D gene assignment is ambiguous. This receptor was taken from a human patient who was an organ donor for intestinal transplantation. Source: alloreactive CD8+ T cells from a mixed lymphocyte reaction culture, taken before transplantation. Interpreted using the paper, the cell subset or site label stands for: CFSE-low proliferating T cells sorted from roughly 6-day pre-transplant mixed lymphocyte reaction (GvH or HvG direction). The nucleotides are TGTGCCAGCAGCTTAGGATCAGCTAACTATGGCTACACCTTC. Its product reads: CASSLGSANYGYTF.